This T cell receptor beta chain was observed in a study of CD8 T cells in Susac syndrome. Germline V gene lookup returns CDR1 LNHNV and CDR2 YYDKDF (reference sequence). The CDR3 contains 13 residues. Deletions cut 5 bases from V and 1 base from J, with 8 bases between. Sequencing of TCR beta, carried out with a high-throughput approach, was applied to CD8+ and CD4+ T cells from the blood. The RNA input was roughly 0.45 to 1 ug, and it was reverse transcribed with random hexamers. immunoSEQ multiplex PCR amplified TCR beta CDR3 across 54 Vbeta, 13 Jbeta. In TCRdb, the immunoSEQ multiplex PCR reads were re-called with MiXCR into one record per CDR3 protein. This sample has roughly 180,000 distinct CDR3 sequences, with about 95% found just once.

The genes are TRBV15 and TRBJ1-2; D is uncertain. The TCR sequence derives from a human donor in good health. The source material was CD4+ T cells from PBMCs. The CDR3 here is CATSPGINYGYTF. CDR3 sequence (DNA): TGTGCCACCAGCCCCGGGATTAACTATGGCTACACCTTC.